This TCR beta chain originates from a study of human T cells and chemical hapten exposure. Study results and limitations: Donors in the study had alopecia, meaning their immune response may differ from healthy people's. A positive correlation with patch test score was found for PT1 expanded TCR counts.

This sample's time point: patch test 1, 2 weeks after DPC sensitization. Noted treatment: therapeutic diphenylcyclopropenone sensitization with weekly scalp DPC. Donors were 18 to 70-year-old alopecia patients suitable for DPC. Individual cDNA molecules each carried unique molecular identifiers attached by the library. TCRdb reanalysed the RACE reads using MiXCR and keeps one entry per CDR3 protein. The sample has 75,000 to 100,000 distinct CDR3 sequences; over 10% are singletons. After removal of 6 bases from V and 5 bases from J, the junction contained 10 bases not matched to a gene. This CDR3 is 15 amino acids long. Germline assignment: CDR1 SNHLY and CDR2 FYNNEI. About this clonotype: Its target is not known.

The starting material was whole blood, obtained in connection with sensitization to the hapten diphenylcyclopropenone (DPC). The receptor's source is a woman aged 40-49 years with alopecia areata. Some clones in this sample may be carry-over from other donors' samples. The chain couples TRBV2 to TRBJ1-1; 9 bases agree with TRBD1. CDR3 DNA sequence: TGTGCCAGCAGCCCGGGACAGGGAAGGCGGACTGAAGCTTTCTTT. Translation: CASSPGQGRRTEAFF.